Listed below are T cell receptor beta chains from one sample, sequenced in a study of multiple sclerosis patients with progressive multifocal leukoencephalopathy. Only in-frame clones appear in the TCRdb table, and some are missing; sequencing was by immunoSEQ multiplex PCR. The repertoire holds approximately 35,000 clones, with more than 75% as singletons. The specimen was PBMCs, collected from a patient treated with natalizumab. These receptors originate from a human donor with progressive multifocal leukoencephalopathy. CDR3s include the opening cysteine and the closing phenylalanine or tryptophan. D genes are given only for firm matches. The listing skips clone size in some rows; elsewhere it reads once, few, many or a size class.

.	TRBJ2-7	.	TRBV18	TGTGCCAGCTCACGTACGCGGACAGCGGCCTACGAGCAGTACTTC	CASSRTRTAAYEQYF
once	TRBJ1-1	TRBD1	TRBV18	TGTGCCAGCTCCCCAAAACAGGGGGCGGCCGAAGCTTTCTTT	CASSPKQGAAEAFF
.	TRBJ1-5	TRBD1	TRBV19	TGTGCCAGTAGTTCCGCTCCGGGACAGGGTGTCGGTCAGCCCCAGCATTTT	CASSSAPGQGVGQPQHF
.	TRBJ1-3	.	TRBV2	TGTGCCAGCAGTGGAAGAGCCCACCCTGGAAACACCATATATTTT	CASSGRAHPGNTIYF
.	TRBJ1-1	.	TRBV30	TGTGCCTGGAGTCCCCCGGTTGGGGCGAACACTGAAGCTTTCTTT	CAWSPPVGANTEAFF
.	TRBJ2-7	.	TRBV28	TGTGCCAGCAGTTTGCTGGGTTACGAGCAGTACTTC	CASSLLGYEQYF
once	TRBJ2-1	.	TRBV19	TGTGCCAGTAGTATCACGGGCTACAATGAGCAGTTCTTC	CASSITGYNEQFF
.	TRBJ2-7	TRBD1	TRBV6-5	TGTGCCAGCAGTTACCTAGACGGGACAGGGCTCCACGAGCAGTACTTC	CASSYLDGTGLHEQYF
.	TRBJ2-2	.	TRBV5-6	TGTGCCAGCAGCTTATATCCCCGGGTAGCTAGTGGGGAGCTGTTTTTT	CASSLYPRVASGELFF
few	TRBJ2-7	TRBD2	TRBV19	TGTGCCACCTCACCCCTAGCGGGAGGGAGCTACGAGCAGTACTTC	CATSPLAGGSYEQYF
.	TRBJ2-7	.	TRBV28	TGTGCCAGCTCGTCAGGGAGCCTCTACGAGCAGTACTTC	CASSSGSLYEQYF
.	TRBJ2-1	TRBD2	TRBV11-2	TGTGCCAGCAGCTTAGGGGGTGCGGGAGATAGGGAGCAGTTCTTC	CASSLGGAGDREQFF
.	TRBJ2-7	TRBD1	TRBV27	TGTGCCAGCAGTCAAGGACAGGGGATCTCCTACGAGCAGTACTTC	CASSQGQGISYEQYF
.	TRBJ1-1	TRBD1	TRBV18	TGTGCCAGCTCACGACAGGGCGTGAACACTGAAGCTTTCTTT	CASSRQGVNTEAFF
.	TRBJ1-1	.	TRBV11-2	TGTGCCAGCAGCTTACGCGTCCAGCCGAACACTGAAGCTTTCTTT	CASSLRVQPNTEAFF
few	TRBJ2-1	.	TRBV6-6	TGTGCCAGCAGGACCGCCGGGGGCTCCTACAATGAGCAGTTCTTC	CASRTAGGSYNEQFF
.	TRBJ2-7	.	TRBV5-5	TGTGCCAGCAGCTACTACGGGGCCTACGAGCAGTACTTC	CASSYYGAYEQYF
.	TRBJ2-5	TRBD1	TRBV7-9	TGTGCCAGCAGCCCAGGGACAGAAGAGACCCAGTACTTC	CASSPGTEETQYF
.	TRBJ1-5	.	TRBV7-2	TGTGCCAGCAGCTTAAATAGGGTTCCGGGGCAGCGGCAGCCCCAGCATTTT	CASSLNRVPGQRQPQHF
once	TRBJ2-3	TRBD2	TRBV28	TGTGCCAGCAGTTTATGGGCCTTAGCGGGAGAGCGGACAGATACGCAGTATTTT	CASSLWALAGERTDTQYF
.	TRBJ2-5	.	TRBV7-3	TGTGCCAGCAGCTTCGGACACGTGGGCCAAGAGACCCAGTACTTC	CASSFGHVGQETQYF
.	TRBJ1-5	TRBD1	TRBV7-2	TGTGCCAGCAGCTTTGGACAGGCAAGCAATCAGCCCCAGCATTTT	CASSFGQASNQPQHF
.	TRBJ1-4	.	TRBV5-4	TGTGCCAGCAGTAAGGCGTCATCTGGGGGAGTTAATGAAAAACTGTTTTTT	CASSKASSGGVNEKLFF
.	TRBJ2-7	TRBD1	TRBV13	TGTGCCAGCAGCGGACAGGCAAGCTCCTACGAGCAGTACTTC	CASSGQASSYEQYF
.	TRBJ2-2	TRBD1	TRBV28	TGTGCCAGCAGTTTCGACAGGGAAAACACCGGGGAGCTGTTTTTT	CASSFDRENTGELFF
.	TRBJ1-5	.	TRBV7-8	TGTGCCAGCAGCCAGAGTACAGGGTTCAATCAGCCCCAGCATTTT	CASSQSTGFNQPQHF
.	TRBJ2-7	.	TRBV4-3	TGCGCCAGCAGCCAAGCCCTGACAGGTTATTACGAGCAGTACTTC	CASSQALTGYYEQYF
.	TRBJ2-7	.	TRBV13	TGTGCCAGCAGCAGGGGACGGGGGAGCTCCTACGAGCAGTACTTC	CASSRGRGSSYEQYF
.	TRBJ2-7	.	TRBV6-1	TGTGCCAGCAGTGGGGGCAGGGAGTACGAGCAGTACTTC	CASSGGREYEQYF
.	TRBJ2-3	TRBD2	TRBV11-2	TGTGCCAGCAGCACCAATAGTAGAAGCGGGAGGGTTGGGACAGATACGCAGTATTTT	CASSTNSRSGRVGTDTQYF
.	TRBJ1-1	TRBD1	TRBV19	TGTGCCACCAGGGGGACTTCTTACACTGAAGCTTTCTTT	CATRGTSYTEAFF
.	TRBJ2-3	TRBD2	TRBV7-2	TGTGCCAGCAGCTATCGCGGGAGGGTAGGGGATTCTAGCACAGATACGCAGTATTTT	CASSYRGRVGDSSTDTQYF
.	TRBJ1-4	.	TRBV5-1	TGCGCCAGCAGCTTGCAGCCTGTAACCTCTAATGAAAAACTGTTTTTT	CASSLQPVTSNEKLFF
.	TRBJ1-6	TRBD1	TRBV4-3	TGCGCCAGCAGCCAAGATTTGACAGGGACTAATTCACCCCTCCACTTT	CASSQDLTGTNSPLHF
.	TRBJ2-7	.	TRBV18	TGTGCCAGCTCCCAGACTGTCTCCTACGAGCAGTACTTC	CASSQTVSYEQYF
.	TRBJ1-1	TRBD1	TRBV7-8	TGTGCCAGCAGAGCTCACAGGGGTACTGAAGCTTTCTTT	CASRAHRGTEAFF
.	TRBJ2-7	TRBD2	TRBV5-6	TGTGCCAGCAGCCTAGGGACTAGCCGTCACGAGCAGTACTTC	CASSLGTSRHEQYF
.	TRBJ1-1	.	TRBV7-9	TGTGCCAGCAGCTTCAGGCCGGGGAACACTGAAGCTTTCTTT	CASSFRPGNTEAFF
.	TRBJ2-7	TRBD1	TRBV18	TGTGCCAGCTCGCCCGACAGGGCCCAGGCCGAGCAGTACTTC	CASSPDRAQAEQYF
.	TRBJ2-1	.	TRBV7-7	TGTGCTAGCAGCTCGGACCTCCGGGGGGAGCAGTTCTTC	CASSSDLRGEQFF
.	TRBJ1-5	TRBD1	TRBV18	TGTGCCAGCTTACCAAGCAGGGGGCAACGGCAGCCCCAGCATTTT	CASLPSRGQRQPQHF
.	TRBJ2-7	.	TRBV5-5	TGTGCCAGCAGCTTGGGCGGGATCTACGAGCAGTACTTC	CASSLGGIYEQYF
once	TRBJ1-4	.	TRBV6-1	TGTGCCAGCAGTGAATTGGGCAGGGCTTTCGGAAATGAAAAACTGTTTTTT	CASSELGRAFGNEKLFF
.	TRBJ2-7	.	TRBV11-2	TGTGCCAGCAGCTTCGGCCTAGGCGGCCGAGGCCGGAACGAGCAGTACTTC	CASSFGLGGRGRNEQYF
.	TRBJ2-7	.	TRBV5-6	TGTGCCAGCAGCTTGCACGGCGGCTCCTACGAGCAGTACTTC	CASSLHGGSYEQYF
few	TRBJ1-1	.	TRBV6-1	TGTGCCAGCAGCCTGATGAACACTGAAGCTTTCTTT	CASSLMNTEAFF
.	TRBJ2-1	.	TRBV19	TGTGCCAGTAGGAGTGAGTCTGCAAGTGGTGAGCAGTTCTTC	CASRSESASGEQFF
.	TRBJ2-7	.	TRBV2	TGTGCCAGCAAGAGGCAGGGGTCGGGGGGCTACGAGCAGTACTTC	CASKRQGSGGYEQYF
.	TRBJ2-1	.	TRBV7-9	TGTGCCAGCAGGCCCGCTCCCCCCGAGAGGTACAATGAGCAGTTCTTC	CASRPAPPERYNEQFF
.	TRBJ1-1	TRBD1	TRBV18	TGTGCCAGCTCACCTCAGACAGGGGGCGCGGGGACTGAAGCTTTCTTT	CASSPQTGGAGTEAFF
.	TRBJ1-2	.	TRBV19	TGTGCCAGTACCGCCCCCAGGGCTGCTAACTATGGCTACACCTTC	CASTAPRAANYGYTF
.	TRBJ1-2	.	TRBV28	TGTGCCAGCAGTTTAAAGGTTTATGGCTACACCTTC	CASSLKVYGYTF
.	TRBJ1-2	.	TRBV4-3	TGCGCCAGCAGCCAAGTCGATGTCCCGAGGAGTGGCTACACCTTC	CASSQVDVPRSGYTF
once	TRBJ2-7	TRBD1	TRBV14	TGTGCCAGCAGCCCCTTCATACAGGGGCCCTACGAGCAGTACTTC	CASSPFIQGPYEQYF
few	TRBJ2-3	.	TRBV6-4	TGTGCCAGCAGTGAAATAGTGGCTAGCACAGATACGCAGTATTTT	CASSEIVASTDTQYF
.	TRBJ1-2	.	TRBV28	TGTGCCAGCAGTTTCCCCGGGCTCCGAGGGGGCTACACCTTC	CASSFPGLRGGYTF
.	TRBJ2-1	TRBD2	TRBV27	TGTGCCAGCAGTTTGGGACTAGCGGGAGGCAATGAGCAGTTCTTC	CASSLGLAGGNEQFF
.	TRBJ1-6	TRBD1	TRBV7-6	TGTGCCAGCAGGTCCCAACAGGGGTCACCCCTCCACTTT	CASRSQQGSPLHF
.	TRBJ2-2	.	TRBV5-1	TGCGCCAGCTCCGGGACTGGGAACACCGGGGAGCTGTTTTTT	CASSGTGNTGELFF